This T cell receptor (beta chain) was identified in a study of blood T cell repertoires in COVID-19. Whole-study context: PBMCs, B-cell-depleted T cells, or T cells were the source of the cDNA or gDNA that made up the material.

V was clipped by 2 bases and J by 8 bases; unmatched bases: 6. This CDR3 has 14 residues. In germline, CDR1 is SGHTS, CDR2 YDEGEE. In the study's own analysis: Counts of nucleated cells, estimated from reference gene primer amplification, were obtained. Here immunoSEQ multiplex PCR was the method, and the copy in TCRdb shows in-frame clones only, minus some. D and trimming come from the DNA, and the V and J calls and clone size come from that table. The data contain 200,000 to 250,000 clones, 85% to 90% of them singletons. The chain uses TRBV5-8 and TRBJ1-4, with 7 bases fitting TRBD1. This receptor was identified in a man under 40 with COVID-19, enrolled during active disease. Sequenced sample: peripheral blood. This CDR3 reads CASSFRDRDEKLFF. DNA for the CDR3: TGTGCCAGCAGCTTCAGGGACAGAGACGAAAAACTGTTTTTT. The full variable domain, with the rest looked up from reference TRBV5-8 and TRBJ1-4, is EAGVTQSPTHLIKTRGQQATLRCSPISGHTSVYWYQQALGLGLQFLLWYDEGEERNRGNFPPRFSGRQFPNYSSELNVNALELEDSALYLCASSFRDRDEKLFFGSGTQLSVL.